The 32 T cell receptor beta chains below all came from one sample that was sequenced in a study of control samples from healthy donors and cancer patients. Sequencing was performed with immunoSEQ multiplex PCR; in TCRdb, only in-frame clones are kept and a portion is missing. The data hold 85,000 to 120,000 clones, with roughly 94% observed a single time. Sequenced input: blood. These receptors were obtained from a woman between 18 and 29 years old in good health.

The chain links TRBV10-2 to TRBJ2-2; TRBD2 matches at 10 bases. This CDR3 spans 15 amino acids. Germline loops: CDR1 WSHSY, CDR2 SAAADI. Losses at the gene ends were 7 bases for V and 1 base for J; bases not matched to a gene: 3. CDR3 nucleotides: TGCGCCAGCACTAGCGGGAGCTGGAACACCGGGGAGCTGTTTTTT. Amino acid sequence: CASTSGSWNTGELFF.

The CDR3 is CASSLAGASGPYNEQFF. The DNA of the CDR3 is TGTGCCAGCAGCTTAGCAGGGGCTAGCGGGCCCTACAATGAGCAGTTCTTC. The chain couples TRBV7-9 to TRBJ2-1; the match to TRBD2 covers 8 bases. Germline CDR1 and CDR2: SEHNR and FQNEAQ (reference sequence). J gave up 2 bases and V 0 bases, and 6 bases lay outside the gene matches. The CDR3 runs 17 residues. The entire variable domain, with the rest obtained from reference TRBV7-9 and TRBJ2-1, is as follows: DTGVSQNPRHKITKRGQNVTFRCDPISEHNRLYWYRQTLGQGPEFLTYFQNEAQLEKSRLLSDRFSAERPKGSFSTLEIQRTEQGDSAMYLCASSLAGASGPYNEQFFGPGTRLTVL.

This clone was found once. This rearrangement joins TRBV19 to TRBJ1-5; D remains unclear. The V and J ends lost 3 bases and 7 bases respectively, with 13 bases between them. The CDR3 sequence is 14 residues long. Per the germline V gene, CDR1 is LNHDA and CDR2 is SQIVND (reference sequence). Here the CDR3 reads CASSIGVGRQPQHF. The CDR3 DNA follows: TGTGCCAGTAGTATTGGGGTAGGAAGGCAGCCCCAGCATTTT.

This clone was observed a single time. The chain couples TRBV3-1 (or the pseudogene TRBV3-2) to TRBJ1-4; D ambiguous. Between the trimmed V and J ends, which lost 4 bases and 6 bases, there was a span of 15 bases. The CDR3 runs to 15 residues. Germline CDR1 reads LGHDT; CDR2 reads YNNKEL (reference sequence). The CDR3 nucleotides read TGTGCCAGCAGCCGAAGAGTAGGGTCACATGAAAAACTGTTTTTT. It yields the protein CASSRRVGSHEKLFF.

CDR3 bases: TGTGCCAGTAGTATAGGGGCCCTAGGGCTGAACACTGAAGCTTTCTTT. Encoded protein: CASSIGALGLNTEAFF. The chain has TRBV19 and TRBJ1-1, with D unresolved. CDR3 length equals 16 residues. V lost 1 base to trimming and J lost 0 bases, with 12 bases between them. Germline V CDR1 and CDR2: LNHDA, SQIVND (reference sequence).

The rearrangement links TRBV7-2 to TRBJ1-2; D uncertain. The CDR3 covers 12 residues. Trimming stripped 2 bases from V and 10 bases from J, with 11 bases between. Germline lookup yields CDR1 SGHTA and CDR2 FQGNSA. The CDR3 reads CASSLSIPPYTF. The CDR3 DNA reads TGTGCCAGCAGCTTATCCATCCCCCCCTACACCTTC.

This clone was found once. The CDR3 nucleotides are TGTGCCAGCAGCTTGGACGTAGGTGGTGGCCAGCCCCAGCATTTT. This translates into CASSLDVGGGQPQHF. J is TRBJ1-5 and V is TRBV5-8; unclear D gene. Germline CDR1 and CDR2: SGHTS and YDEGEE. The CDR3 consists of 15 residues. V lost 0 bases and J lost 7, with 14 bases in between.

V is TRBV29-1 and J is TRBJ2-6, with no clear D. This CDR3 has 14 residues. Germline assignment: CDR1 SQVTM and CDR2 ANQGSEA. With 2 bases removed from V and 0 bases from J, the gap between germline ends came to 5 bases. CDR3 amino acids: CSVESSSGANVLTF. CDR3 nucleotide sequence: TGCAGCGTTGAATCAAGCTCTGGGGCCAACGTCCTGACTTTC.

The V call is TRBV11-3, the J call TRBJ2-1; the match to TRBD2 covers 10 bases. From germline, CDR1 is SGHNT and CDR2 YENEEA. V trimming: 0 bases; J trimming: 9 bases; junction bases outside the gene matches: 14. The CDR3 spans 18 residues. The CDR3 DNA follows: TGTGCCAGCAGCTTAGATGCCCTCGACAGAGCGGGAGGGCGTGAGCAGTTCTTC. Amino acids: CASSLDALDRAGGREQFF.

V usage is TRBV7-8 and J usage is TRBJ1-1; D is possibly TRBD1 (5 bases). The germline V and J ends were trimmed by 0 bases and 6 bases, with 8 bases remaining between them. CDR3 length: 13 amino acids. CDR1 is SGHVS and CDR2 is FQNEAQ in the germline V gene. The CDR3 reads CASSLAQGAEAFF. The CDR3 DNA is TGTGCCAGCAGCTTAGCGCAGGGTGCTGAAGCTTTCTTT.

The chain is built from TRBV11-3 and TRBJ2-1; 8 bases agree with TRBD1. Germline CDR1 and CDR2: SGHNT and YENEEA. Losses at the gene ends were 0 bases for V and 4 bases for J; bases not matched to a gene: 5. The CDR3 runs 16 residues. The CDR3, as DNA: TGTGCCAGCAGCTTAGATCAGGGGGCTAGGTACAATGAGCAGTTCTTC. Protein: CASSLDQGARYNEQFF.

V gene TRBV27 combines with J gene TRBJ1-2, with a weak D call TRBD1 (5 bases). The CDR3 loop spans 14 amino acids. In germline, CDR1 is MNHEY, CDR2 SMNVEV (reference sequence). V was cut by 5 bases and J by 4 bases, with 14 bases left in between. DNA of the CDR3: TGTGCCAGCAGTCCCCAGGGTCGGACCTATGGCTACACCTTC. This translates into CASSPQGRTYGYTF.

In this sample, this clone turned up a few times. V is TRBV7-9 and J is TRBJ2-7; D unresolved. The CDR3 is 12 amino acids. Trimming stripped 3 bases from V and 0 bases from J, with 3 bases between. The germline gives CDR1 SEHNR, CDR2 FQNEAQ (reference sequence). The CDR3 sequence: CASSFSSYEQYF. As DNA, the CDR3 is TGTGCCAGCAGCTTTAGCTCCTACGAGCAGTACTTC.

This chain uses TRBV12-3 or TRBV12-4 with TRBJ1-4; no firm D call. The CDR3 has 13 amino acids. The ends were cut back, 4 bases at V and 7 bases at J, with 10 bases in the middle. CDR3 coding DNA: TGTGCCAGCAGTTACGGAACCCCTGAAAAACTGTTTTTT. Amino acids: CASSYGTPEKLFF.

The chain is built from TRBV5-5 and TRBJ1-5; D is possibly TRBD1 (5 bases). Looked up from germline, CDR1 is SGHKS and CDR2 is YYEKEE (reference sequence). This CDR3 region has 17 residues. Trimming removed 4 bases at V and 2 bases at J, with 19 bases between. CDR3 DNA sequence: TGTGCCAGCAGCCCGAATTGGCGGGCGGGGGGCAATCAGCCCCAGCATTTT. The encoded protein is CASSPNWRAGGNQPQHF.

The CDR3 reads CASSFAGLNYGYTF. In DNA, the CDR3 is TGTGCCAGCAGCTTCGCGGGGCTCAACTATGGCTACACCTTC. V is TRBV3-1 (or the pseudogene TRBV3-2) and J is TRBJ1-2; possible D gene TRBD1, 5 bases. Germline V lookup: CDR1 LGHDT, CDR2 YNNKEL (reference sequence). CDR3 length equals 14 residues. Between the trimmed V and J ends, which lost 5 bases and 2 bases, there was a span of 12 bases.

The rearrangement links TRBV6-1 to TRBJ2-5; 8 bases match TRBD1. The CDR3 runs to 15 residues. Trimming cost V 1 base and J 4 bases; bases outside gene matches: 5. Germline V gene data show CDR1 as MNHNS and CDR2 as SASEGT. CDR3 in DNA: TGTGCCAGCAGTGAAGGAAGGCAGGGGGCAGAGACCCAGTACTTC. Encoded protein: CASSEGRQGAETQYF.

In its sample, this clone was seen once. This chain links TRBV18 with TRBJ2-7; D is tentatively TRBD1 or TRBD2 (7 bases each). This CDR3 contains 15 residues. Trimming cost V 3 bases and J 0 bases, with 12 bases left between them. Per the germline V gene, CDR1 is KGHSH and CDR2 is LQKENI. The CDR3 loop is CASSPAGGGSYEQYF. The CDR3 region has the DNA TGTGCCAGCTCACCGGCAGGGGGGGGCTCCTACGAGCAGTACTTC.

The chain recombines TRBV9 with TRBJ2-7, with 7 bases that match TRBD1. With V trimmed by 1 base and J by 6 bases, 13 bases remained unmatched. There are 16 residues in the CDR3. Germline V gives CDR1 SGDLS, CDR2 YYNGEE. Written as DNA, the CDR3 is TGTGCCAGCAGCGTATTCGACAGGGCCACGGCCTGCGAGCAGTACTTC. It is translated as CASSVFDRATACEQYF.

This chain connects TRBV14 to TRBJ1-4; TRBD1 might be the D (5 bases). Between the trimmed V and J ends, which lost 1 base and 10 bases, there was a span of 13 bases. Germline CDR1 and CDR2: SGHDN and FVKESK. This CDR3 contains 14 residues. CDR3: CASSQGAGKRKLFF. CDR3 in DNA: TGTGCCAGCAGCCAAGGGGCAGGGAAGCGAAAACTGTTTTTT.

This clone was detected once. The CDR3 region has the DNA TGCGCCAGCAGCCAGACTAGCTCTGGTGCCTACGAGCAGTACTTC. This sequence encodes CASSQTSSGAYEQYF. The V call is TRBV23-1, the J call TRBJ2-7, with 7 bases matching TRBD2. TRBV23-1 is an ORF, with its function uncertain. Trimming at V came to 6 bases and at J to 2 bases, leaving 10 bases not matched to a gene. CDR3 length equals 15 residues.

The chain recombines TRBV6-1 with TRBJ1-1; D uncertain. Trimming left V 0 bases short and J 4 bases short, with 6 bases between. Germline CDR1 and CDR2: MNHNS and SASEGT. The CDR3 has 13 amino acids. CDR3 nucleotides: TGTGCCAGCAGTGAAGCCCGGGGCACTGAAGCTTTCTTT. Its translation: CASSEARGTEAFF.

The chain uses TRBV10-2 and TRBJ2-5, with a tentative D call TRBD1 (5 bases). This CDR3 contains 14 residues. The germline CDR1 and CDR2 sequences are WSHSY and SAAADI. Between the trimmed V and J ends, which lost 8 bases and 2 bases, there was a span of 15 bases. The CDR3 bases are TGCGCCAGCCAGGGAACTACAGGACAAGAGACCCAGTACTTC. This encodes CASQGTTGQETQYF.

This clone was detected once. The chain recombines TRBV6-5 with TRBJ1-3, with D hard to call. Trimming removed 6 bases from V and 7 bases from J, with 7 bases in between. There are 11 residues in the CDR3. Germline loops: CDR1 MNHEY, CDR2 SVGAGI. CDR3 sequence reads: CASRLGNTIYF. CDR3 sequence (DNA): TGTGCCAGCAGGCTTGGGAACACCATATATTTT.

The chain is built from TRBV7-6 and TRBJ2-7, with D possibly TRBD2 on 6 matching bases. This CDR3 spans 16 amino acids. Germline CDR1 reads SGHVS; CDR2 reads FNYEAQ. V lost 5 bases and J lost 4, with 21 bases in between. In DNA, the CDR3 is TGTGCCAGCAGCCCTGGGTTGGCAGTGGGACTTTACGAGCAGTACTTC. Protein sequence: CASSPGLAVGLYEQYF.

The rearrangement joins TRBV28 to TRBJ2-1; a weak D match, TRBD1 (6 bases). Germline assignment: CDR1 MDHEN and CDR2 SYDVKM. V dropped 7 bases and J dropped 6 bases, with 16 bases sitting between them. This CDR3 has 14 amino acids. The CDR3 sequence: CASIGGGQGNEQFF. CDR3 coding DNA: TGTGCCAGCATTGGGGGCGGTCAGGGCAATGAGCAGTTCTTC.

This chain links TRBV6-4 with TRBJ1-2; tentative D call: TRBD1 (5 bases). The V end lost 4 bases, the J end lost 4 bases, and 10 bases lay between the germline ends. This CDR3 comprises 13 residues. Germline values: CDR1 MRHNA, CDR2 SNTAGT. The chain's CDR3 is CASSAQGLYGYTF. The CDR3 DNA reads TGTGCCAGCAGTGCCCAGGGCCTCTATGGCTACACCTTC.

The chain carries TRBV19 and TRBJ1-1; D is unresolved. The CDR3 sequence is 13 residues long. The germline gives CDR1 LNHDA, CDR2 SQIVND (reference sequence). With 6 bases removed from V and 3 bases from J, the gap between germline ends came to 11 bases. The CDR3 loop reads CASRPLSDTEAFF. CDR3 in DNA: TGTGCCAGTAGGCCCCTGAGTGACACTGAAGCTTTCTTT.

The rearrangement links TRBV2 to TRBJ2-4; D is unclear. V was pared by 1 base and J by 0 bases, with 7 bases between. Looked up from germline, CDR1 is SNHLY and CDR2 is FYNNEI. The CDR3 contains 15 residues. CDR3 sequence reads: CASSEVHLAKNIQYF. Written as DNA, the CDR3 is TGTGCCAGCAGTGAAGTTCATCTAGCCAAAAACATTCAGTACTTC.

The chain's CDR3 is CAWSRGTGGRTDTQYF. DNA of the CDR3: TGTGCCTGGAGTCGGGGGACGGGTGGGAGGACAGATACGCAGTATTTT. The rearrangement links TRBV30 to TRBJ2-3, with D possibly TRBD2 on 6 matching bases. The CDR3 covers 16 residues. Germline CDR1 reads GTSNPN; CDR2 reads SVGIG (reference sequence). V was clipped by 2 bases and J by 3 bases, with 18 bases between them.

This rearrangement joins TRBV7-9 to TRBJ1-2; D gene ambiguous. The CDR3 runs 12 residues. Trimming removed 1 base from V and 7 bases from J, with 7 bases in between. The germline gives CDR1 SEHNR, CDR2 FQNEAQ (reference sequence). CDR3 amino acids: CASSLGFGGYTF. CDR3 nucleotides: TGTGCCAGCAGCTTAGGGTTTGGTGGCTACACCTTC. The full variable domain, its missing parts supplied by reference TRBV7-9 and TRBJ1-2, is DTGVSQNPRHKITKRGQNVTFRCDPISEHNRLYWYRQTLGQGPEFLTYFQNEAQLEKSRLLSDRFSAERPKGSFSTLEIQRTEQGDSAMYLCASSLGFGGYTFGSGTRLTVV.

This chain uses TRBV6-2 or TRBV6-3 with TRBJ2-1; D is perhaps TRBD1 (5 bases). The CDR3 is 16 amino acids. V was trimmed by 0 bases and J by 3 bases, leaving 12 bases between them. Germline lookup yields CDR1 MNHEY and CDR2 SVGEGT. CDR3 DNA sequence: TGTGCCAGCAGTTACTCCGGCAGGGCTTACTACAATGAGCAGTTCTTC. Protein sequence: CASSYSGRAYYNEQFF.